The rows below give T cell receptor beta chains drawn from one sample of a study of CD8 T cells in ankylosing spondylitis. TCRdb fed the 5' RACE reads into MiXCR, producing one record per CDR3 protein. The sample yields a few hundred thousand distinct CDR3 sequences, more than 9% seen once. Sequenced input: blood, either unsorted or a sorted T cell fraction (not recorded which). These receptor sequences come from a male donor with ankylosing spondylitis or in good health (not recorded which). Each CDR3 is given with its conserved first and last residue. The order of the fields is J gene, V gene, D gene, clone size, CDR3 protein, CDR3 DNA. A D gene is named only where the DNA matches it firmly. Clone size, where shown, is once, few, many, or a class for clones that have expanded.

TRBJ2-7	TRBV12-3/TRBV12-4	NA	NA	CASVRGSYEQYF	TGTGCCAGCGTCAGGGGATCCTACGAGCAGTACTTC
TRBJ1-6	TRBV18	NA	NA	CASSLGGQQDNSPLHF	TGTGCCAGCTCGCTCGGGGGTCAGCAAGATAATTCACCCCTCCACTTT
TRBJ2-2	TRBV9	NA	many	CASSGHTNTGELFF	TGTGCCAGCAGTGGACACACGAACACCGGGGAGCTGTTTTTT
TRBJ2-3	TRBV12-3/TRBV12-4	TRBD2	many	CASSLTLAGGWYF	TGTGCCAGCAGTTTAACCCTAGCGGGGGGGTGGTATTTT
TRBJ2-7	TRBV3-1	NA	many	CASSQSPTGTFYEQYF	TGTGCCAGCAGCCAAAGCCCTACGGGGACGTTCTACGAGCAGTACTTC
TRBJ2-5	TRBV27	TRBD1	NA	CASSTTGAGETQYF	TGTGCCAGCAGTACTACAGGGGCAGGGGAGACCCAGTACTTC
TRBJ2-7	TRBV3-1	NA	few	CASSNRVSGEQYF	TGTGCCAGCAGCAACAGGGTTTCGGGCGAGCAGTACTTC
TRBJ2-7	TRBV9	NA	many	CASSVLEGATEQYF	TGTGCCAGCAGCGTCTTGGAGGGGGCTACCGAGCAGTACTTC
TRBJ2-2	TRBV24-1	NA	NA	CATSDSVTLTGELFF	TGTGCCACCAGTGATTCTGTTACACTCACCGGGGAGCTGTTTTTT
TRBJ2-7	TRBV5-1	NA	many	CASSLTGSTTYEQYF	TGCGCCAGCAGCTTGACCGGGTCCACCACCTACGAGCAGTACTTC
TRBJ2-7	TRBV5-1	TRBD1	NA	CASSLYGQGLDEQYF	TGCGCCAGCAGCTTGTACGGACAGGGTTTGGACGAGCAGTACTTC
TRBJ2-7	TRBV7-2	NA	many	CASSDLGQQYF	TGTGCCAGCAGCGACTTGGGGCAGCAGTACTTC
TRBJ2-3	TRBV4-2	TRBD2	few	CASSHQMGLAGGITDTQYF	TGTGCCAGCAGCCACCAAATGGGACTAGCGGGGGGGATCACAGATACGCAGTATTTT
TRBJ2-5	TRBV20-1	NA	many	CSGFKSQETQYF	TGCAGTGGCTTTAAGAGTCAAGAGACCCAGTACTTC
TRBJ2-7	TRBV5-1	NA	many	CASSFERAKRGEQYF	TGCGCCAGCAGCTTCGAAAGGGCAAAAAGGGGCGAGCAGTACTTC
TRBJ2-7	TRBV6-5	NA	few	CASSYSGDYEQYF	TGTGCCAGCAGTTACTCAGGGGACTACGAGCAGTACTTC
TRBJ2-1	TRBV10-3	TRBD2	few	CAIRSSPGISGGAVDEQFF	TGTGCCATCAGGTCCAGCCCGGGGATTAGCGGGGGGGCCGTAGATGAGCAGTTCTTC
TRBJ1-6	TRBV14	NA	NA	CASSPRMGQGLDNSPLHF	TGTGCCAGCAGCCCCCGCATGGGGCAGGGCCTCGATAATTCACCCCTCCACTTT
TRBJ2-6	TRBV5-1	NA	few	CASSFTGANVLTF	TGCGCCAGCAGCTTCACTGGGGCCAACGTCCTGACTTTC
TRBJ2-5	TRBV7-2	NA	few	CASSQLLQQETQYF	TGTGCCAGCAGCCAACTTCTACAGCAAGAGACCCAGTACTTC
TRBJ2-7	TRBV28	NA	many	CASSPPHRDEQYF	TGTGCCAGCAGTCCGCCGCACAGGGACGAGCAGTACTTC
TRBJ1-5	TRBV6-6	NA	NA	CASSSGPNQPQHF	TGTGCCAGCAGTTCCGGCCCGAATCAGCCCCAGCATTTT
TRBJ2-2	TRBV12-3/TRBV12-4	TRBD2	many	CASSLWTSGGVHTGELFF	TGTGCCAGCAGTTTATGGACTAGCGGGGGTGTCCACACCGGGGAGCTGTTTTTT
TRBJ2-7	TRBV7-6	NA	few	CASSLGQGGWQYF	TGTGCCAGCAGCTTAGGGCAGGGGGGATGGCAGTACTTC
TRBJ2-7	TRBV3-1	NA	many	CASSRKTGTTNEQYF	TGTGCCAGCAGCCGCAAGACCGGGACCACGAACGAGCAGTACTTC
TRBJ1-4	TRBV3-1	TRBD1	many	CASSHLGTGGNEKLFF	TGTGCCAGCAGCCACCTTGGGACAGGGGGAAACGAAAAACTGTTTTTT
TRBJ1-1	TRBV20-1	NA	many	CSARRTTNTEAFF	TGCAGTGCTAGACGTACGACGAACACTGAAGCTTTCTTT
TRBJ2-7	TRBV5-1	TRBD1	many	CASSLAGQGVHEQYF	TGCGCCAGCAGCTTGGCTGGGCAGGGGGTCCACGAGCAGTACTTC
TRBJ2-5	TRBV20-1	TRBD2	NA	CSARDRPSGVQETQYF	TGCAGTGCTAGAGATAGGCCTAGCGGGGTTCAAGAGACCCAGTACTTC
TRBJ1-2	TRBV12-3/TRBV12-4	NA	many	CASSLNTVGNYGYTF	TGTGCCAGCAGCTTAAACACGGTGGGGAACTATGGCTACACCTTC
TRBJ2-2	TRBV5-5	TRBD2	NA	CASSSRGGAIAGELFF	TGTGCCAGCAGCTCCCGGGGAGGGGCCATTGCCGGGGAGCTGTTTTTT
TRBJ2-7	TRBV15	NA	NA	CATRLSGSYEQYF	TGTGCCACCAGGCTAAGCGGATCCTACGAGCAGTACTTC
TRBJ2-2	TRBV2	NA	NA	CASVGDFTGELFF	TGTGCAAGCGTAGGAGACTTCACCGGGGAGCTGTTTTTT
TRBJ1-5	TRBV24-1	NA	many	CATSDTTTGSSNQPQHF	TGTGCCACCAGCGATACAACGACAGGCTCTAGCAATCAGCCCCAGCATTTT
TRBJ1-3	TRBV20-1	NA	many	CSARDQQVPGNTIYF	TGCAGTGCTAGAGATCAGCAGGTGCCTGGAAACACCATATATTTT
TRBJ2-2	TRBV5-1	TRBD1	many	CASRNSPGTEDTGELFF	TGCGCCAGCAGAAATTCCCCCGGGACAGAAGACACCGGGGAGCTGTTTTTT
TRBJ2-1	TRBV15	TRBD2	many	CATSRDLSGTSVAHEQFF	TGTGCCACCAGCAGAGATCTGTCGGGGACTAGCGTCGCTCATGAGCAGTTCTTC
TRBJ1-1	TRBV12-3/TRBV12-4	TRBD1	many	CASSFDRVDTEAFF	TGTGCCAGCAGCTTCGACAGGGTGGACACTGAAGCTTTCTTT
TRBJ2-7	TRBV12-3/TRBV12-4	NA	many	CASSPPIGAFSYEQYF	TGTGCCAGCAGTCCCCCGATAGGGGCCTTCTCCTACGAGCAGTACTTC
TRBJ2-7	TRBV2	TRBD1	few	CASSESQGGPYEQYF	TGTGCCAGCAGTGAATCACAGGGGGGCCCCTACGAGCAGTACTTC
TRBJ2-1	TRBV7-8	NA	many	CASSLGGHEQFF	TGTGCCAGCAGCTTAGGGGGGCATGAGCAGTTCTTC
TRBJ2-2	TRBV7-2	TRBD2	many	CASSSPRAGVTGELFF	TGTGCCAGCAGCTCCCCTAGGGCGGGGGTCACCGGGGAGCTGTTTTTT
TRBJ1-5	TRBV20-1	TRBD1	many	CSARDYRGAWGQPQHF	TGCAGTGCTAGAGATTACAGGGGGGCATGGGGTCAGCCCCAGCATTTT
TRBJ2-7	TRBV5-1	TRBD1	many	CASSPTGPYEQYF	TGCGCCAGCAGCCCGACAGGGCCCTACGAGCAGTACTTC